The clone carrying this TCR beta chain was observed a few times. The antigen remains undetermined. Next came a second PCR, run for 7 to 11 cycles, which used a sample-barcoded 5' primer along with a J-beta primer mix. A template-switch adaptor with 12 random nucleotides tagged each cDNA molecule. TCRdb fed the 5' RACE reads into MiXCR, producing one record per CDR3 protein. The sample includes about 690,000 distinct CDR3 sequences, approximately 40% of them seen just once. The data derive from a study of blood T cells in healthy people across ages. Study details: Template-switching capture recovered about one barcoded beta molecule per two T cells.

The CDR3 spans 14 residues. In germline, CDR1 is DFQATT, CDR2 SNEGSKA (reference sequence). The V and J ends lost 5 bases and 4 bases, in that order; junction bases with no gene match: 7. Findings of the study overall: Changes in expanded clonotypes were possibly confounded, as the CMV status of donors was unknown.

Sequenced: blood. The rearrangement links TRBV20-1 to TRBJ1-2; 10 positions agree with TRBD1. The receptor was isolated from a man older than 75 in good health. The CDR3, as DNA: TGCAGTGCTCTATTCGGGACAGGGGTCTATGGCTACACCTTC. Its translation: CSALFGTGVYGYTF.